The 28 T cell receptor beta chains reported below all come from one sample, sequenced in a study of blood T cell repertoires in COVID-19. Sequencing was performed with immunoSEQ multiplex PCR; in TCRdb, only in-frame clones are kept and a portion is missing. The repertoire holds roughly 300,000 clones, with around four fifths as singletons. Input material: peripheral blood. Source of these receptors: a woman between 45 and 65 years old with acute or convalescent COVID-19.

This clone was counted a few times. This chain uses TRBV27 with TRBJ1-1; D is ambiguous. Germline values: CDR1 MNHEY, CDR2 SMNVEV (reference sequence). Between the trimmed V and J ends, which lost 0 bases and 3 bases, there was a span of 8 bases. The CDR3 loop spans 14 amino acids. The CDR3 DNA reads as TGTGCCAGCAGTTTATCGCCCAGGTACACTGAAGCTTTCTTT. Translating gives CASSLSPRYTEAFF.

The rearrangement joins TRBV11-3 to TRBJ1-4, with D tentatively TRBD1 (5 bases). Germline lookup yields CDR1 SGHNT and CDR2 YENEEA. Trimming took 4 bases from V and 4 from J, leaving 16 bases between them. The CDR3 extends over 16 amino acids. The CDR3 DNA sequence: TGTGCCAGCAGCTCGTTCCGACAGACGAATAATGAAAAACTGTTTTTT. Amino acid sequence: CASSSFRQTNNEKLFF.

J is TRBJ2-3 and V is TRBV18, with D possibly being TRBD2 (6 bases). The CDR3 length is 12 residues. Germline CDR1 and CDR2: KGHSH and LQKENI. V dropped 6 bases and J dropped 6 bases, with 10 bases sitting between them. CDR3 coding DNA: TGTGCCAGCTCCCCCCTAGCGGATACGCAGTATTTT. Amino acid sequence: CASSPLADTQYF.

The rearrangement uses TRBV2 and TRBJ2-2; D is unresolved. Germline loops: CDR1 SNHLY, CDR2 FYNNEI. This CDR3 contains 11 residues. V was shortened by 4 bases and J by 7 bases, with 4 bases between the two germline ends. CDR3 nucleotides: TGTGCCAGCAGTGCCCACGGGGAGCTGTTTTTT. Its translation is CASSAHGELFF.

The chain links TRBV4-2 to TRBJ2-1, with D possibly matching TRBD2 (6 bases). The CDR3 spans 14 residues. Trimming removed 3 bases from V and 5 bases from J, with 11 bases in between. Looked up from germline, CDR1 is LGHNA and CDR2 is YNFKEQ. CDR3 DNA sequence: TGTGCCAGCAGCCAGGGAGGTACCCACAATGAGCAGTTCTTC. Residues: CASSQGGTHNEQFF.

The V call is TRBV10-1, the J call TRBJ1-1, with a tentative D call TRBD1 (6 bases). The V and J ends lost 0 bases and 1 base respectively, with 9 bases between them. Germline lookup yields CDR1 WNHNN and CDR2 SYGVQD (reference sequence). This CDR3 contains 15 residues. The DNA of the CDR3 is TGCGCCAGCAGTGAGTCGAGGGGGACGAACACTGAAGCTTTCTTT. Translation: CASSESRGTNTEAFF.

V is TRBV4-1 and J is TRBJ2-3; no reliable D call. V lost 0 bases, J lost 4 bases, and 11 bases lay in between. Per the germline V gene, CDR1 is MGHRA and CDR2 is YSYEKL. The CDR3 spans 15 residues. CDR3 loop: CASSQDNSLPDTQYF. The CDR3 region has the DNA TGCGCCAGCAGCCAAGATAACAGTCTCCCAGATACGCAGTATTTT.

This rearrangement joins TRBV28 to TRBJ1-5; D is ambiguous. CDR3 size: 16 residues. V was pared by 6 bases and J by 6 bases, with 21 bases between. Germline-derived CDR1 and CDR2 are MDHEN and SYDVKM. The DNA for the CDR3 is TGTGCCAGCAGAGAATGGACCTCCTCGAGCGGTCAGCCCCAGCATTTT. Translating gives CASREWTSSSGQPQHF.

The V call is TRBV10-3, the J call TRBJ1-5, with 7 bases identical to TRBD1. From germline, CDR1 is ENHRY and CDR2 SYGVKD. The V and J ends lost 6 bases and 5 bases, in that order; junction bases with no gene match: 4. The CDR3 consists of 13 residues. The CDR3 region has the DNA TGTGCCATCAGAGGACAGGAAGATCAGCCCCAGCATTTT. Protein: CAIRGQEDQPQHF.

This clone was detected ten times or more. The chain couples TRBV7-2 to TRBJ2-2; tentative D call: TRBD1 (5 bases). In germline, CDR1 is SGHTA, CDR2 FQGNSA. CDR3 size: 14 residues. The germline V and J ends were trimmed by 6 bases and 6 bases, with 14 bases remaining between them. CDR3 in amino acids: CASRPGPSAGELFF. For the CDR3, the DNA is TGTGCCAGCAGGCCAGGGCCTTCGGCCGGGGAGCTGTTTTTT. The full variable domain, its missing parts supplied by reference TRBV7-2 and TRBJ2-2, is GAGVSQSPSNKVTEKGKDVELRCDPISGHTALYWYRQSLGQGLEFLIYFQGNSAPDKSGLPSDRFSAERTGGSVSTLTIQRTQQEDSAVYLCASRPGPSAGELFFGEGSRLTVL.

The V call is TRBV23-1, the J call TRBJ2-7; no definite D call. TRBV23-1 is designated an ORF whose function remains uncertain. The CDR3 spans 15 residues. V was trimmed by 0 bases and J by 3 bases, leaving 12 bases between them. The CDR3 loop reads CASSQSIRKFYEQYV. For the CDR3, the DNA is TGCGCCAGCAGTCAATCGATCAGGAAGTTCTACGAGCAGTACGTC.

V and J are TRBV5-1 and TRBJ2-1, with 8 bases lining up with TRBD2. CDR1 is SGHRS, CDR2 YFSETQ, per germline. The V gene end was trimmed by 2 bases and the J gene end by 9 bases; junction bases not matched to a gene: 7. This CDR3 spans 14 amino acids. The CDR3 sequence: CASSLREGRSEQFF. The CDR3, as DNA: TGCGCCAGCAGCTTACGGGAGGGCCGGAGTGAGCAGTTCTTC.

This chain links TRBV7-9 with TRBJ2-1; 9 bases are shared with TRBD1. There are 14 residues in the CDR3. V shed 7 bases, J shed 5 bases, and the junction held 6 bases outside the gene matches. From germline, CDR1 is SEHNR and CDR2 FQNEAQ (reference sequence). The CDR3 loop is CASKRTGDNNEQFF. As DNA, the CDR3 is TGTGCCAGCAAGAGGACAGGGGACAACAATGAGCAGTTCTTC.

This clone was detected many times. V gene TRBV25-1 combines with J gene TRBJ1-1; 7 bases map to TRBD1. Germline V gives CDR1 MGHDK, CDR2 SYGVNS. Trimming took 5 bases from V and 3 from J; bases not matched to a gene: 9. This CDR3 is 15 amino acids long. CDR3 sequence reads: CASSPTDREDTEAFF. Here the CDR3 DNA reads TGTGCCAGCAGTCCAACTGACAGGGAGGACACTGAAGCTTTCTTT.

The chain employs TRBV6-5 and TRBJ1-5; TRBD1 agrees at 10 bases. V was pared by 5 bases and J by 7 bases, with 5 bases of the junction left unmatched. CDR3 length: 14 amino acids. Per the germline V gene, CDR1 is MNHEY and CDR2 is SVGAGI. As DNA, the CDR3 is TGTGCCAGCAGTCCTGGGACAGGGGAACAGCCCCAGCATTTT. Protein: CASSPGTGEQPQHF.

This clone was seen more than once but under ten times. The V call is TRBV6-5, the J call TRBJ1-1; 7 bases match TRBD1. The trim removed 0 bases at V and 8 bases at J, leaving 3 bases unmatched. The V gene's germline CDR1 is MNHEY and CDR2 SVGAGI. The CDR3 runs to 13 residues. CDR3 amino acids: CASSYSGQDEAFF. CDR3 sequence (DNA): TGTGCCAGCAGTTACTCCGGACAGGACGAAGCTTTCTTT.

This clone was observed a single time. Here the CDR3 reads CASSARTGNYGYTF. CDR3 DNA sequence: TGTGCCAGCAGCGCCCGGACAGGAAACTATGGCTACACCTTC. The chain is built from TRBV5-8 and TRBJ1-2; 7 bases match TRBD1. The CDR3 is 14 amino acids. Germline V lookup: CDR1 SGHTS, CDR2 YDEGEE. Trimming at V came to 4 bases and at J to 2 bases, leaving 5 bases not matched to a gene.

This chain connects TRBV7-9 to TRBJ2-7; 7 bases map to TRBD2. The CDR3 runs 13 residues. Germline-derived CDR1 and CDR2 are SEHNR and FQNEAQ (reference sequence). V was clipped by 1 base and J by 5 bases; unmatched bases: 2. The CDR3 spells CASSLDAGDEQYF. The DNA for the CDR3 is TGTGCCAGCAGCTTAGACGCGGGAGACGAGCAGTACTTC.

The DNA of the CDR3 is TGTGCCAGCAGTTTAGTCGGTCAGCCCCAGCATTTT. Its translation: CASSLVGQPQHF. This chain uses TRBV27 with TRBJ1-5; D unclear. The germline V and J ends were trimmed by 2 bases and 6 bases, with 5 bases remaining between them. This CDR3 comprises 12 residues. CDR1 and CDR2 from the germline V gene are MNHEY and SMNVEV (reference sequence).

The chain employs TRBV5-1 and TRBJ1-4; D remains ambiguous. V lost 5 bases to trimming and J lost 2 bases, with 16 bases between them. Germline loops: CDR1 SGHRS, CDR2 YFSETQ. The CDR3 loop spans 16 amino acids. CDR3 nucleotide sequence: TGCGCCAGCAGGAGACTCCCCGGAGGGACTAATGAAAAACTGTTTTTT. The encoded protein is CASRRLPGGTNEKLFF.

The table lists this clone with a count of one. For the CDR3, the DNA is TGTGCCAGCAGCTCTACAGGGTTTAGTCAGTATGGCTACACCTTC. Translating it yields CASSSTGFSQYGYTF. The rearrangement links TRBV11-2 to TRBJ1-2, with TRBD1 as a possible D gene (6 bases). The CDR3 covers 15 residues. Germline CDR1 is SGHAT and CDR2 is FQNNGV. Trimming shortened V by 4 bases and J by 5 bases, and 17 bases separated the two germline ends.

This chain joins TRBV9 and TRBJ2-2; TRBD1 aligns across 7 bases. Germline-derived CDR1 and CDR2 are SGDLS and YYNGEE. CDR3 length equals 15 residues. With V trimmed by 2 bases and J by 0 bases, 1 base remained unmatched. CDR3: CASSVGQANTGELFF. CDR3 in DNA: TGTGCCAGCAGCGTTGGACAGGCGAACACCGGGGAGCTGTTTTTT.

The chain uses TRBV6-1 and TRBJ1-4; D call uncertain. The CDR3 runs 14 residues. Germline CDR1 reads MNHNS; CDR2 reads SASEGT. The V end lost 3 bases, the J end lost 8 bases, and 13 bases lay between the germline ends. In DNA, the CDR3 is TGTGCCAGCAGTGATCCGGGGAGCGGGGAAAAACTGTTTTTT. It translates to CASSDPGSGEKLFF.

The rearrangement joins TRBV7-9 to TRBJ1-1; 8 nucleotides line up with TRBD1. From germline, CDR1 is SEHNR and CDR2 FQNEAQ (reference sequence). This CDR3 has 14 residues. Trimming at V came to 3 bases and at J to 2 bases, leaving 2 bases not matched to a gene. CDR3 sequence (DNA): TGTGCCAGCAGCTTGACAGGGGTCAACACTGAAGCTTTCTTT. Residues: CASSLTGVNTEAFF.

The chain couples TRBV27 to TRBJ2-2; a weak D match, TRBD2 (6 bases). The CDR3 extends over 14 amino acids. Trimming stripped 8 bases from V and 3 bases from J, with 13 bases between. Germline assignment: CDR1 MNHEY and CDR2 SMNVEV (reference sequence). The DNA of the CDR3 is TGTGCCAGCGCATCCTGGAGGGACACCGGGGAGCTGTTTTTT. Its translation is CASASWRDTGELFF.

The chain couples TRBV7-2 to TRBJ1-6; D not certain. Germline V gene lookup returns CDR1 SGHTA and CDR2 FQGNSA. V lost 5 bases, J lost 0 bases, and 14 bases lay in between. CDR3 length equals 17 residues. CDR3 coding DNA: TGTGCCAGCAGCAAGCTCGGCGGTAGCTCCTATAATTCACCCCTCCACTTT. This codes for CASSKLGGSSYNSPLHF.

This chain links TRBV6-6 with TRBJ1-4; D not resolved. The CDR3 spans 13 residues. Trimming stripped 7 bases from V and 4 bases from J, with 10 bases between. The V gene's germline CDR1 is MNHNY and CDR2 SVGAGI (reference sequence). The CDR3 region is CASTQRYNEKLFF. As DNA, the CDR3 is TGTGCCAGCACCCAACGGTATAATGAAAAACTGTTTTTT.

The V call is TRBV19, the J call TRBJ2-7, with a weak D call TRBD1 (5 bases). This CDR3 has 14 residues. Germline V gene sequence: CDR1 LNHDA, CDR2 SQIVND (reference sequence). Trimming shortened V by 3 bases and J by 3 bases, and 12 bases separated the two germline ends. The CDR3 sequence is CASSMGPVYYEQYF. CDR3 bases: TGTGCCAGTAGTATGGGGCCGGTTTACTACGAGCAGTACTTC.